The clone carrying this TCR beta chain was recorded at least ten times. Antigen unknown. This record belongs to a study of regulatory T cells in long-lasting Graves disease. Study-wide points: Persistent Graves' patients showed reduced TCR diversity versus newly diagnosed patients. Relative to new patients (roughly 900), persistent patients exhibited greater sharing of public clonotypes (around 3,000). Gene preferences differed: TRBV28, TRBJ1-2, TRBJ2-5 in persistent cases.

Per the germline V gene, CDR1 is MDHEN and CDR2 is SYDVKM. CDR3 length: 18 residues. Unmatched junction bases numbered 16, after V lost 4 bases and J lost 4 bases. The time point was: persistent/refractory GD, antithyroid drugs over 5 years with positive TRAb. After RNA was extracted from PBMCs, the TCR library was made from it. Graves' disease was diagnosed by American Thyroid Association guidelines. The authors built TCR beta libraries using iRepertoire HTBI primers and Arm-PCR of CDR3 regions. One entry per CDR3 protein results from TCRdb running MiXCR on the multiplex PCR reads. This table has roughly 500,000 distinct CDR3 sequences, 20% to 25% appearing once.

Sequences were derived from peripheral blood mononuclear cells (PBMCs), sampled when the disease was refractory, from a patient treated with antithyroid drugs. The receptor's source is a female donor with Graves disease. The rearrangement links TRBV28 to TRBJ2-5; 9 nucleotides line up with TRBD2. This CDR3 is CASSSLSTGGSGRETQYF. The CDR3 nucleotides are TGTGCCAGCAGTTCCCTTTCGACAGGCGGTAGCGGGAGAGAGACCCAGTACTTC. The whole variable domain, remainder taken from reference TRBV28 and TRBJ2-5, is DVKVTQSSRYLVKRTGEKVFLECVQDMDHENMFWYRQDPGLGLRLIYFSYDVKMKEKGDIPEGYSVSREKKERFSLILESASTNQTSMYLCASSSLSTGGSGRETQYFGPGTRLLVL.